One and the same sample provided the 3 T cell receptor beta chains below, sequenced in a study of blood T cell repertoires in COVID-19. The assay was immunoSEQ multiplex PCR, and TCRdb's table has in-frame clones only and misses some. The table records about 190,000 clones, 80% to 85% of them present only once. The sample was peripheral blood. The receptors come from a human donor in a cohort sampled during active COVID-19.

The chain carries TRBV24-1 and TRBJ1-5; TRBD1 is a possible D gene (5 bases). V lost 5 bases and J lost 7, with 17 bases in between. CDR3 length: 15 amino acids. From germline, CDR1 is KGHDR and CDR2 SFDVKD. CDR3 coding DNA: TGTGCCACCAGTGGTAACGCGGGGGTAGGACAGCCCCAGCATTTT. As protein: CATSGNAGVGQPQHF.

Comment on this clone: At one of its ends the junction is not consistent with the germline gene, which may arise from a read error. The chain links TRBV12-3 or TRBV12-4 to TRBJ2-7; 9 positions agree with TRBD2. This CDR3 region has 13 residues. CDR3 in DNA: TGTGCCAGCAGTCTAGCGGGGCACTACGAGCAGTACTTC. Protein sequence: CASSLAGHYEQYF.

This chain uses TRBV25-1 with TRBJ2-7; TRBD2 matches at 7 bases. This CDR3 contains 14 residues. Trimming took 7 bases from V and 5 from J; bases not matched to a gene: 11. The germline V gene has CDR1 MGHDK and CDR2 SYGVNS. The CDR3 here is CASTRTGGSHEQYF. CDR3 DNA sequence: TGTGCCAGCACCAGGACGGGAGGTTCCCACGAGCAGTACTTC.